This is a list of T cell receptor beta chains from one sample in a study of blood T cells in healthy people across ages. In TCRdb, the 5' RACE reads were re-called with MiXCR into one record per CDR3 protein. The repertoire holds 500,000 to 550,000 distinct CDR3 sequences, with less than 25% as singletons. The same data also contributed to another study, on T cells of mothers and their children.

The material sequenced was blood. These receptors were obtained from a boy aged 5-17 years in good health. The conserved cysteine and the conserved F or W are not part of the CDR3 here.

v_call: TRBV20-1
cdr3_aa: SAAKLAERTDTQY

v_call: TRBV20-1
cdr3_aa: SARPGGRGGSPLH

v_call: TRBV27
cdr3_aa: ASSFLDRVTSYEQY

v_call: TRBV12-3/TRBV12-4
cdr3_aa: ASSSSFGTSNTGELF

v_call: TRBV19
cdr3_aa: ASSIDILRLGSQETQY

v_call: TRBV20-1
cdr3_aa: SARDQFSLAGGPEQETQY

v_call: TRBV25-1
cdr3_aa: ASSDGGWGVPTYGQY

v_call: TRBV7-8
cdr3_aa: ASSLYRADTRELF

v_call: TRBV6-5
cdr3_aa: ASSYSITALGTEAF

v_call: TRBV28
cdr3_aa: ASRGGPNTGELF

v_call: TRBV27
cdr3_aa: ASSLTSGTEQY

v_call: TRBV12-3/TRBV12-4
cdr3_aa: ASTRTGIGKNIQY

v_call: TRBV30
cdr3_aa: AWSDQFTEAF

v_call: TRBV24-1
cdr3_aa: ATSGDTPPKQF

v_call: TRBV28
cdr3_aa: ASSLWSGSSSDTQY

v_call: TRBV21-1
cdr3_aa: ASSKSPSRQGCEQY

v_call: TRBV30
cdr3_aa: AWTHRRGAPGELF

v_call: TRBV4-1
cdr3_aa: ASSQSQGQETQY

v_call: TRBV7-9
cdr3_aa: ASSLVSLVCSYEQY

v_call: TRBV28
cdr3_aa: ASRSAGTDYGYT

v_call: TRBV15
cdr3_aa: ATSRDNARYEQY

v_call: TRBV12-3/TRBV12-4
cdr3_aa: ASSPGPATSGNTIY

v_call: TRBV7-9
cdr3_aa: ASTSDNEQF

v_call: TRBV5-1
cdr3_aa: ASSLTGDTEAF

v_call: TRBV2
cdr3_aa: ASREAGGQETQY

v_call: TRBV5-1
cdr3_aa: ASSPVASWETQY

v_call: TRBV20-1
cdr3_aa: SASGTGVETQY

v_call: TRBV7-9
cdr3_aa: ASSLGRLVQETQY

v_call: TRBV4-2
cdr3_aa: ASSQDTSLLDEQF

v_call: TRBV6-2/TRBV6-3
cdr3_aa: ASVEIGSYEQY

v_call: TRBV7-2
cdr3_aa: ASSFARDFEAF

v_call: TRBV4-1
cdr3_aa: ASSRIPDTQY

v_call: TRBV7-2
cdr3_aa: ASSLAGRGTGKFDYT

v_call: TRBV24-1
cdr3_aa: ATRQTRVGTDVYGYT

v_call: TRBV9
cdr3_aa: ASSDPAGSGRTYEQY

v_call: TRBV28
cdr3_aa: ASSMGYEQY

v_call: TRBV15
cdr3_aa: ATSRVGQGEGEQF

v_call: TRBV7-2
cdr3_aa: ASSLVSPGTEQY